The 16 T cell receptor beta chains given below trace back to one sample, sequenced in a study of blood T cell repertoires in COVID-19. Generated by immunoSEQ multiplex PCR, the TCRdb table keeps only in-frame clones and is missing some. The sample holds fewer than 200,000 clones, about 82% seen once. Sequencing was performed on peripheral blood. These TCRs come from a woman aged 80 or over with COVID-19, enrolled during active disease.

The V and J genes are TRBV5-4 and TRBJ1-6, with 7 bases fitting TRBD1. Per the germline V gene, CDR1 is SGHNT and CDR2 is YYREEE (reference sequence). This CDR3 comprises 17 residues. V dropped 3 bases and J dropped 2; count of bases not matched to a gene: 8. The CDR3 DNA reads as TGTGCCAGCAGCTCAGCAGGGGGTAACGCCTATAATTCACCCCTCCACTTT. This gives the protein CASSSAGGNAYNSPLHF.

The chain employs TRBV19 and TRBJ1-1, with TRBD1 matching over 7 bases. The V and J ends lost 6 bases and 1 base, in that order; junction bases with no gene match: 8. CDR3 length: 15 residues. Germline V gene sequence: CDR1 LNHDA, CDR2 SQIVND (reference sequence). The CDR3 protein is CASRTNRGRNTEAFF. The CDR3 DNA reads TGTGCCAGTAGGACGAACAGGGGCAGGAACACTGAAGCTTTCTTT.

The genes are TRBV10-1 and TRBJ1-3; D gene uncertain. CDR1 WNHNN and CDR2 SYGVQD come from the germline V gene (reference sequence). The CDR3 has 15 residues. V was pared by 3 bases and J by 0 bases, with 9 bases between. CDR3 amino acids: CASSDGTASGNTIYF. The CDR3 DNA reads as TGCGCCAGCAGTGACGGCACAGCCTCTGGAAACACCATATATTTT.

V usage is TRBV6-5 and J usage is TRBJ1-5, with 7 bases fitting TRBD1. The trim removed 4 bases at V and 6 bases at J, leaving 12 bases unmatched. CDR3 length equals 16 residues. Germline V lookup: CDR1 MNHEY, CDR2 SVGAGI. This chain's CDR3 is CASSLRGGAVSQPQHF. The CDR3 nucleotides are TGTGCCAGCAGTTTACGAGGGGGCGCCGTGTCTCAGCCCCAGCATTTT.

Here the CDR3 reads CASSLAGWETQYF. CDR3 sequence (DNA): TGTGCCAGCAGCTTGGCAGGGTGGGAGACCCAGTACTTC. The chain links TRBV5-4 to TRBJ2-5, with D possibly TRBD1 on 5 matching bases. The CDR3 sequence is 13 residues long. The ends were cut back, 0 bases at V and 5 bases at J, with 8 bases in the middle. CDR1 is SGHNT, CDR2 YYREEE, per germline (reference sequence).

The chain's CDR3 is CASREGSLRDSLTDTQYF. The CDR3, as DNA: TGCGCCAGCAGAGAGGGGTCCCTCCGGGACAGTCTCACAGATACGCAGTATTTT. The chain couples TRBV5-1 to TRBJ2-3; 7 positions match TRBD1. V shed 5 bases, J shed 2 bases, and the junction held 17 bases outside the gene matches. The CDR3 sequence is 18 residues long. Germline loops: CDR1 SGHRS, CDR2 YFSETQ.

The chain links TRBV5-1 to TRBJ2-1, with 12 bases aligning to TRBD2. Germline V lookup: CDR1 SGHRS, CDR2 YFSETQ. Trimming removed 0 bases from V and 8 bases from J; junction bases left unmatched: 6. The CDR3 has 16 residues. In DNA, the CDR3 is TGCGCCAGCAGCTTGGGTGCTAGCGGGGGGGAAGATGAGCAGTTCTTC. Residues: CASSLGASGGEDEQFF.

The chain carries TRBV5-1 and TRBJ1-1, with TRBD1 matching over 9 bases. The length of the CDR3 is 16 residues. The germline V gene encodes CDR1 SGHRS and CDR2 YFSETQ. The trim removed 0 bases at V and 0 bases at J, leaving 3 bases unmatched. CDR3 in DNA: TGCGCCAGCAGCTTGGACAGGGGGCGTATGAACACTGAAGCTTTCTTT. It codes for CASSLDRGRMNTEAFF.

The CDR3 spells CASSQRLGTSGSSGYEQYF. The CDR3 coding sequence is TGTGCCAGCAGCCAAAGGTTAGGGACTAGCGGGAGTAGCGGCTACGAGCAGTACTTC. The chain employs TRBV4-2 and TRBJ2-7; 14 nucleotides agree with TRBD2. The CDR3 has 19 amino acids. The V gene's germline CDR1 is LGHNA and CDR2 YNFKEQ. V trimming: 2 bases; J trimming: 3 bases; junction bases outside the gene matches: 12.

This clone has ten or more counts. This specimen includes other DNA sequences encoding the same CDR3. The chain joins TRBV4-2 to TRBJ1-5; 10 nucleotides agree with TRBD1. CDR1 and CDR2 (germline): LGHNA, YNFKEQ. The CDR3 runs to 15 residues. Trimming took 1 base from V and 6 from J; bases not matched to a gene: 3. For the CDR3, the DNA is TGTGCCAGCAGCCAAGCGGGACAGGGGACTCAGCCCCAGCATTTT. This encodes CASSQAGQGTQPQHF.

The rearrangement links TRBV11-2 to TRBJ2-3, with 7 nucleotides matching TRBD2. Germline V gene data show CDR1 as SGHAT and CDR2 as FQNNGV. Trimming at V came to 3 bases and at J to 1 base, leaving 1 base not matched to a gene. The CDR3 is 14 residues long. The CDR3 region has the DNA TGTGCCAGCAGCTTCGCGGGGGGCACAGATACGCAGTATTTT. It is translated as CASSFAGGTDTQYF. Full variable domain (outside the CDR3, taken from reference TRBV11-2 and TRBJ2-3): EAGVAQSPRYKIIEKRQSVAFWCNPISGHATLYWYQQILGQGPKLLIQFQNNGVVDDSQLPKDRFSAERLKGVDSTLKIQPAKLEDSAVYLCASSFAGGTDTQYFGPGTRLTVL.

The rearrangement links TRBV27 to TRBJ2-3, with TRBD2 identical over 11 bases. The CDR3 has 15 residues. Germline V gene sequence: CDR1 MNHEY, CDR2 SMNVEV (reference sequence). Germline trimming cut 11 bases from V and 2 bases from J; bases unmatched to any gene: 9. CDR3 protein: CARPLAGGDTDTQYF. The CDR3 DNA reads TGTGCCCGTCCATTAGCGGGAGGGGACACAGATACGCAGTATTTT.

V is TRBV3-1 (or the pseudogene TRBV3-2) and J is TRBJ1-6; 7 bases agree with TRBD1. Looked up from germline, CDR1 is LGHDT and CDR2 is YNNKEL (reference sequence). The CDR3 consists of 16 residues. V lost 1 base, J lost 9 bases, and 9 bases stayed unmatched. The CDR3 nucleotides read TGTGCCAGCAGCCAAGGCACGACAGGGAGGCTTTCACCCCTCCACTTT. Translated, it gives CASSQGTTGRLSPLHF.

V is TRBV6-5 and J is TRBJ2-7; D might be TRBD1 (7 bases). The V gene's germline CDR1 is MNHEY and CDR2 SVGAGI. The CDR3 has 13 amino acids. Trimming took 11 bases from V and 7 from J, leaving 21 bases between them. The CDR3 loop reads CACLAEGAREQYF. CDR3 coding DNA: TGTGCCTGTCTCGCGGAGGGGGCGCGGGAGCAGTACTTC.

The genes are TRBV2 and TRBJ2-1; 10 nucleotides align to TRBD2. After removal of 6 bases from V and 6 bases from J, the junction contained 11 bases not matched to a gene. The CDR3 has 16 residues. Per the germline V gene, CDR1 is SNHLY and CDR2 is FYNNEI. Here the CDR3 reads CASRAGTSVLFNEQFF. CDR3 coding DNA: TGTGCCAGCAGGGCCGGGACTAGCGTACTATTCAATGAGCAGTTCTTC.

The chain joins TRBV5-1 to TRBJ2-7, with TRBD2 matching over 7 bases. The CDR3 totals 15 residues. Germline V gene sequence: CDR1 SGHRS, CDR2 YFSETQ. V lost 0 bases to trimming and J lost 2 bases; unmatched junction nucleotides: 5. For the CDR3, the DNA is TGCGCCAGCAGCTTGGGAGCGGGGCTCGCCTACGAGCAGTACTTC. Translation gives CASSLGAGLAYEQYF.